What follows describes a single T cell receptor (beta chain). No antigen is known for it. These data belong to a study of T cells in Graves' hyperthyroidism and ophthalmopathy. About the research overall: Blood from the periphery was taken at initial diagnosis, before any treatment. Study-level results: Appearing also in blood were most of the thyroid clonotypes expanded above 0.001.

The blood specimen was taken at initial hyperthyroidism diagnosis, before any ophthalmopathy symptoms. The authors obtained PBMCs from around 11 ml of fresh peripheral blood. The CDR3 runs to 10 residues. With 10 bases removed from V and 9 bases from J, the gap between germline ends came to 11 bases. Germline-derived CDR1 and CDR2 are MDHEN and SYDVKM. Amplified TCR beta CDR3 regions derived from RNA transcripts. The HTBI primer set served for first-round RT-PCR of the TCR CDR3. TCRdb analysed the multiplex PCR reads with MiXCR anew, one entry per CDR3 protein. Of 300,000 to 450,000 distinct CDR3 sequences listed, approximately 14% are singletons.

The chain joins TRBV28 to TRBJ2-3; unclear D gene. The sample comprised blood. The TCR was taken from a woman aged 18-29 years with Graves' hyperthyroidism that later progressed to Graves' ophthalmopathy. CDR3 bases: TGTGCCACCCGCCCCACGACGCAGTATTTT. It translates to CATRPTTQYF.